The clone carrying this T cell receptor beta chain was observed at least ten times. Germline assignment: CDR1 MRHNA and CDR2 SNTAGT. V lost 0 bases, J lost 6 bases, and 6 bases stayed unmatched. This CDR3 contains 16 residues. This entry belongs to a study of shared clonotypes between healthy human individuals. Study summary: In total, the donors were two women and a few men aged 18 to 49.

A roughly 200 ng quantity of DNA, 25,000 to 30,000 T cell genomes, went into the sorted-subset replicate PCRs. Data came from immunoSEQ multiplex PCR; TCRdb stores just in-frame clones and leaves some out. The sample comprises fewer than 130,000 clones, 65% to 75% of which are singletons, and almost 25% rests with the top ten. The sequenced sample was memory CD8+ T cells sorted from blood. The subset: CD45RO+ cells pooled with CCR7-negative TemRA cells. This sequence joins TRBV6-4 and TRBJ2-3, with 10 bases lining up with TRBD2. This clonotype was sampled from a woman between 25 and 40 years old in good health. DNA for the CDR3: TGTGCCAGCAGTGACTCTGCTAGCGGGAGTGCGGATACGCAGTATTTT. It codes for CASSDSASGSADTQYF.